This T cell receptor (beta chain) was recorded in a study of PD-1 blockade in classical Hodgkin lymphoma. Study results and limitations: Reasons behind the repertoire differences stay unclear, perhaps disease activity or earlier therapy. Healthy donors were reported to have higher baseline TCR diversity than newly diagnosed patients. A significant rise in TCR diversity was seen by C4D1 for CD4+ cells but not for CD8+ cells. Newly diagnosed patients had diversity similar to the baseline diversity of complete responders.

From germline, CDR1 is MDHEN and CDR2 SYDVKM. This CDR3 has 13 amino acids. Trimming left V 9 bases short and J 1 base short, with 13 bases between. All patients experienced relapse after autologous stem cell transplantation, and brentuximab vedotin exposure was variable. Assay used: immunoSEQ multiplex PCR; TCRdb lists only in-frame clones, some missing. Of roughly 150,000 clones listed, approximately 80% were seen once; the top ten hold roughly 9.8%. Turning to this clone: Its antigen is undetermined.

This specimen was peripheral blood mononuclear cells (PBMCs), taken before the second cycle of nivolumab. V usage is TRBV28 and J usage is TRBJ2-7; D is tentatively TRBD1 or TRBD2 (5 bases each). The TCR was taken from a human donor with classical Hodgkin lymphoma. CDR3 bases: TGTGCCAGTACCGGGACGCCATCCTACGAGCAGTACTTC. Residues: CASTGTPSYEQYF.